The sequence of this TCR beta chain was determined in a study of blood T cell repertoires in COVID-19. Study-level background: The United States, Italy and Spain supplied acute and convalescent COVID-19 samples. In each case, the material was cDNA or gDNA derived from T cells, B-cell-depleted T cells, or PBMCs.

How the authors handled the data: Amplified reference gene primers provided the basis for estimating nucleated cell counts. Assay used: immunoSEQ multiplex PCR; TCRdb lists only in-frame clones, some missing. V and J calls and clone size are as listed in that table; D and trimming were resolved from the DNA. The sample includes under 200,000 clones, roughly 80% of them seen just once. The germline V gene encodes CDR1 LNHDA and CDR2 SQIVND (reference sequence). This CDR3 contains 14 residues. Trimming pared 6 bases from V and 0 bases from J, leaving 11 bases between. V is TRBV19 and J is TRBJ1-1, with D uncertain. The sequenced sample was PBMCs or T cells enriched from blood (not recorded which). This TCR derives from a woman aged 40-49 years with acute COVID-19. The CDR3 DNA sequence: TGTGCCAGTAGGACGACTGAGATGAACACTGAAGCTTTCTTT. Translated, it gives CASRTTEMNTEAFF.